This TCR beta chain was captured in a study of early stage breast cancer tumors. General study findings and limits: Tumors had roughly 2.5-fold higher T cell density than normal breast.

As for this clone: The target antigen is unknown.

Using immunoSEQ multiplex PCR, the repertoire was profiled, and TCRdb retains in-frame clones only, with some absent. The table shows fewer than 35,000 clones, with around 67% occurring only once. Unmatched junction bases numbered 0, after V lost 2 bases and J lost 5 bases. Germline loops: CDR1 MNHEY, CDR2 SVGAGI. The CDR3 totals 14 residues. The sequencing input was breast tumor tissue. The sequence was collected from a person under 45 with breast cancer. The chain employs TRBV6-5 and TRBJ2-7; the match to TRBD2 covers 13 bases. The CDR3 sequence is CASSYGLAGDEQYF. The CDR3 DNA reads as TGTGCCAGCAGTTACGGACTAGCGGGAGACGAGCAGTACTTC.